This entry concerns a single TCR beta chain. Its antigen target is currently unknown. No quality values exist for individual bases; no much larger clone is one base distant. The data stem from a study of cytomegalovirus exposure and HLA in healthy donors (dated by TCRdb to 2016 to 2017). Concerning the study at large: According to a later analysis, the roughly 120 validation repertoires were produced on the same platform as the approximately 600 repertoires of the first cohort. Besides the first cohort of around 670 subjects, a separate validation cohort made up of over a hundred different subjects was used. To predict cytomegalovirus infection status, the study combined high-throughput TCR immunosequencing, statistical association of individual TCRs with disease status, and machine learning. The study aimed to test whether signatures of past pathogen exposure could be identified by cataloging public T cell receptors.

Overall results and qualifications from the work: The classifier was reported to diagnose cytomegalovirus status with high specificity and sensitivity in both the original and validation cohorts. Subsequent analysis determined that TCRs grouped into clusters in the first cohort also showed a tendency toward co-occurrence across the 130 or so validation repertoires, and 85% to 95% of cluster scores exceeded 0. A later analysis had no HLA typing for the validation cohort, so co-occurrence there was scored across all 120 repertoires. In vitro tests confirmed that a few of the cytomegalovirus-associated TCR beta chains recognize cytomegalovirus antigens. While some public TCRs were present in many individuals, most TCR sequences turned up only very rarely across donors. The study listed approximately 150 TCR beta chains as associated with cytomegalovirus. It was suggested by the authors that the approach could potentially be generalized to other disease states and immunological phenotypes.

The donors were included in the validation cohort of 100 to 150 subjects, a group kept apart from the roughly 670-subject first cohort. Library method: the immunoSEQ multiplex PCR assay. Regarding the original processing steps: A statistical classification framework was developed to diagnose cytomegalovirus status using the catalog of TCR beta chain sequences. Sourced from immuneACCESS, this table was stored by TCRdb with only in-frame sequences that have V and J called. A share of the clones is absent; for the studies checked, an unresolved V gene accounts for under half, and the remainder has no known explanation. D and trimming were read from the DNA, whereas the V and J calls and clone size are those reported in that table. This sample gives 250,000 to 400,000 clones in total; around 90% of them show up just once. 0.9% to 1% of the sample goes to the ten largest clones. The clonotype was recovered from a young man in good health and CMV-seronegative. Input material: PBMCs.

The DNA reads TGTGCCAGCAGTTTGGGGCCAGGGGCCAACGTCCTGACTTTC. It codes for CASSLGPGANVLTF. The sequence joins TRBV27 to TRBJ2-6, and possibly TRBD1, on 5 matching bases. The junction shows trimming of 3 bases on V and 4 bases on J, plus 7 bases between the germline ends. Taken from cysteine to phenylalanine, the CDR3 has 14 residues. Only the CDR3 DNA stays, 42 bases, in frame from base 1. For CDR1 and CDR2, the germline V gene (reference sequence) lists MNHEY and SMNVEV.